The next 6 T cell receptor beta chains were all read from a single sample in a study of T cells after yellow fever vaccination. TCRdb ran MiXCR on the 5' RACE reads and lists one entry per CDR3 protein. The table records about 32,000 distinct CDR3 sequences, about 10% of them present only once. The sample here was PBMCs, either bulk or a sorted T-cell subset (CD4+, CD8+, memory, or dextramer-sorted; not recorded which), taken around 14 days after the first yellow fever vaccination. The receptors here all came from a man younger than 35 who received the YFV17D yellow fever vaccine.

At least ten counts were recorded for this clonotype. The chain carries TRBV7-2 and TRBJ2-5, with unresolved D. The CDR3 consists of 12 residues. Trimming removed 5 bases from V and 4 bases from J, with 8 bases in between. CDR1 is SGHTA and CDR2 is FQGNSA in the germline V gene. The CDR3 DNA reads TGTGCCAGCAGCAACAGACTAGAGACCCAGTACTTC. It encodes CASSNRLETQYF.

This clonotype appeared many times. V is TRBV18 and J is TRBJ2-5; TRBD1 matches at 8 bases. Looked up from germline, CDR1 is KGHSH and CDR2 is LQKENI. V shed 4 bases and J 2 bases; nucleotides not matched to a gene: 6. CDR3 length: 15 residues. The CDR3: CASSRGTGPQETQYF. DNA for the CDR3: TGTGCCAGCTCACGCGGGACAGGTCCTCAAGAGACCCAGTACTTC.

V usage is TRBV4-1 and J usage is TRBJ2-1, with TRBD2 matching over 9 bases. The CDR3 contains 17 residues. Germline V gene data show CDR1 as MGHRA and CDR2 as YSYEKL. J lost 3 bases, V lost 0 bases, and 6 bases had no gene match. The CDR3 sequence: CASSQDGRGGVYNEQFF. CDR3 sequence (DNA): TGCGCCAGCAGCCAAGATGGGCGGGGGGGCGTCTACAATGAGCAGTTCTTC.

The table lists this clonotype with many counts. The chain combines TRBV15 with TRBJ1-1; D is uncertain. V was cut by 0 bases and J by 10 bases, with 9 bases left in between. This CDR3 spans 12 amino acids. Germline lookup yields CDR1 LNHNV and CDR2 YYDKDF (reference sequence). CDR3 amino acids: CATSRDVEGAFF. The CDR3 DNA sequence: TGTGCCACCAGCAGAGATGTCGAGGGAGCTTTCTTT.

This clonotype was seen repeatedly, ten times or more. This chain connects TRBV30 to TRBJ1-3, with no clear D. The CDR3 spans 13 residues. The germline CDR1 and CDR2 sequences are GTSNPN and SVGIG (reference sequence). Trimming removed 4 bases from V and 1 base from J, with 8 bases in between. CDR3 loop: CAWISKSGNTIYF. CDR3 sequence (DNA): TGTGCCTGGATAAGCAAATCTGGAAACACCATATATTTT.

This clonotype was seen ten or more times. The genes are TRBV12-3 or TRBV12-4 and TRBJ2-7; D gene ambiguous. V lost 3 bases to trimming and J lost 1 base, with 13 bases between them. The CDR3 extends over 15 amino acids. The CDR3 DNA reads as TGTGCCAGCAGTTTTTCCAGCCACACATCCTACGAGCAGTACTTC. As protein: CASSFSSHTSYEQYF.